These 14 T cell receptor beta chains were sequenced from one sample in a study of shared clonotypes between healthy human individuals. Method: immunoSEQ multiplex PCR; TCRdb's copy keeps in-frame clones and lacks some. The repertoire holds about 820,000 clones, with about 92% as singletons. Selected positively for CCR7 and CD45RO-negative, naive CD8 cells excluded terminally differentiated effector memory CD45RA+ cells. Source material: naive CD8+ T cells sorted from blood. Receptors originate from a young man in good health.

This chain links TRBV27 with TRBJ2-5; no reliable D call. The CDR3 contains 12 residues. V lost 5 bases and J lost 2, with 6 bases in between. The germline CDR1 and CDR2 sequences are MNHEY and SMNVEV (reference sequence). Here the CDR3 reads CASSNLQETQYF. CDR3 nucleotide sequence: TGTGCCAGCAGTAACCTGCAAGAGACCCAGTACTTC.

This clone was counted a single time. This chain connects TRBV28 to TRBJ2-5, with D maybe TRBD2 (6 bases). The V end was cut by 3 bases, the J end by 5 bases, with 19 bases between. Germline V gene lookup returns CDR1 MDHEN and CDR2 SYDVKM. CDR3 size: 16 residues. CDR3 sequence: CASSFSAGPLGETQYF. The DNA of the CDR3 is TGTGCCAGCAGTTTTTCGGCGGGACCGTTGGGGGAGACCCAGTACTTC.

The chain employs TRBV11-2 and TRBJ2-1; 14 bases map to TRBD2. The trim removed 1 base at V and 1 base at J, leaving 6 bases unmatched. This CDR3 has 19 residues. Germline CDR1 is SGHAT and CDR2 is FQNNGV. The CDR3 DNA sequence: TGTGCCAGCAGCTTAGGTTGGGGGACTAGCGGGGGATCCTACAATGAGCAGTTCTTC. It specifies CASSLGWGTSGGSYNEQFF.

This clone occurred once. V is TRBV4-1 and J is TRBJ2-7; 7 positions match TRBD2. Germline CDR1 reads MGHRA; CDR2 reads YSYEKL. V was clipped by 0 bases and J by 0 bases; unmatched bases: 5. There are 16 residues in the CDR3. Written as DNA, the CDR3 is TGCGCCAGCAGCCAAGAATGGCGGGAGAGCTCCTACGAGCAGTACTTC. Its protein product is CASSQEWRESSYEQYF.

For the CDR3, the DNA is TGTGCCGTATTGGGGGACAGTTTAATGAACACTGAAGCTTTCTTT. It encodes CAVLGDSLMNTEAFF. This chain links TRBV10-3 with TRBJ1-1; TRBD1 aligns across 7 bases. Germline CDR1 is ENHRY and CDR2 is SYGVKD. The CDR3 totals 15 residues. V lost 11 bases, J lost 0 bases, and 12 bases stayed unmatched.

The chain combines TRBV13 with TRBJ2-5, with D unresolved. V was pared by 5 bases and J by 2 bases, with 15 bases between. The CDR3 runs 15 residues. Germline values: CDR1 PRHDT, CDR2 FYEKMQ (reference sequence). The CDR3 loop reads CASSTNPYRQETQYF. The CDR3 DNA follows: TGTGCCAGCAGCACTAACCCCTACCGTCAAGAGACCCAGTACTTC. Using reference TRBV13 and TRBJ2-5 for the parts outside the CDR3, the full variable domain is AAGVIQSPRHLIKEKRETATLKCYPIPRHDTVYWYQQGPGQDPQFLISFYEKMQSDKGSIPDRFSAQQFSDYHSELNMSSLELGDSALYFCASSTNPYRQETQYFGPGTRLLVL.

The CDR3 spells CASSFATYSNQPQHF. Here the CDR3 DNA reads TGTGCCAGCAGCTTTGCAACTTATAGCAATCAGCCCCAGCATTTT. The chain couples TRBV5-5 to TRBJ1-5; D not certain. CDR1 is SGHKS, CDR2 YYEKEE, per germline (reference sequence). The CDR3 extends over 15 amino acids. Deletions cut 2 bases from V and 0 bases from J, with 9 bases between. Full variable domain (rest looked up from reference TRBV5-5 and TRBJ1-5): DAGVTQSPTHLIKTRGQQVTLRCSPISGHKSVSWYQQVLGQGPQFIFQYYEKEERGRGNFPDRFSARQFPNYSSELNVNALLLGDSALYLCASSFATYSNQPQHFGDGTRLSIL.

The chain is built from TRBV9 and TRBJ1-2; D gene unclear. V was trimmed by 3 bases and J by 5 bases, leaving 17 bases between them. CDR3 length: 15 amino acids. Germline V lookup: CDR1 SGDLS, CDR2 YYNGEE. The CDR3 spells CASSAPVGLGYGYTF. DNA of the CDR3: TGTGCCAGCAGCGCCCCTGTGGGCCTGGGATATGGCTACACCTTC. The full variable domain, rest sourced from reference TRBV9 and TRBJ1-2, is DSGVTQTPKHLITATGQRVTLRCSPRSGDLSVYWYQQSLDQGLQFLIQYYNGEERAKGNILERFSAQQFPDLHSELNLSSLELGDSALYFCASSAPVGLGYGYTFGSGTRLTVV.

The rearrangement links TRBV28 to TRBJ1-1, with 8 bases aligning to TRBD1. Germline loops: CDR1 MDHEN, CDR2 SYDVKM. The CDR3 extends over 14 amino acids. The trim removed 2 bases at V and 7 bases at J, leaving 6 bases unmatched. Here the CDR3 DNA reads TGTGCCAGCAGTTTACAGGGGGCTGGTTTTGAAGCTTTCTTT. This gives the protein CASSLQGAGFEAFF. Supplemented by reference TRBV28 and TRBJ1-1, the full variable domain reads DVKVTQSSRYLVKRTGEKVFLECVQDMDHENMFWYRQDPGLGLRLIYFSYDVKMKEKGDIPEGYSVSREKKERFSLILESASTNQTSMYLCASSLQGAGFEAFFGQGTRLTVV.

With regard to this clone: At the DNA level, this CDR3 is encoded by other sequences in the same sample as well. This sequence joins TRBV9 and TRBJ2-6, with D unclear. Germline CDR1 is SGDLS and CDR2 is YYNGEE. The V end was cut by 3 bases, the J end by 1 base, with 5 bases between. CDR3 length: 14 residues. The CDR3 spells CASSAGSGANVLTF. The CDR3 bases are TGTGCCAGCAGCGCCGGGTCTGGGGCCAACGTCCTGACTTTC.

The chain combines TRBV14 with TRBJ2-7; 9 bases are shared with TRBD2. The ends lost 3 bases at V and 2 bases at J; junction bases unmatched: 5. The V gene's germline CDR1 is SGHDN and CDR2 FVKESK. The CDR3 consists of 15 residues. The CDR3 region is CASSQGTSRTYEQYF. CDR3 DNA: TGTGCCAGCAGCCAGGGGACTAGCAGAACCTACGAGCAGTACTTC. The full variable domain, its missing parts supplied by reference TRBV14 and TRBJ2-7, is EAGVTQFPSHSVIEKGQTVTLRCDPISGHDNLYWYRRVMGKEIKFLLHFVKESKQDESGMPNNRFLAERTGGTYSTLKVQPAELEDSGVYFCASSQGTSRTYEQYFGPGTRLTVT.

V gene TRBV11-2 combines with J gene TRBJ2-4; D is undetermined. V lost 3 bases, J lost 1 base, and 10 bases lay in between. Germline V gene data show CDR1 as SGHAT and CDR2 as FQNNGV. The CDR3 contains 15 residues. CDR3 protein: CASSFGVGAKNIQYF. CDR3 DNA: TGTGCCAGCAGCTTCGGAGTTGGGGCCAAAAACATTCAGTACTTC.

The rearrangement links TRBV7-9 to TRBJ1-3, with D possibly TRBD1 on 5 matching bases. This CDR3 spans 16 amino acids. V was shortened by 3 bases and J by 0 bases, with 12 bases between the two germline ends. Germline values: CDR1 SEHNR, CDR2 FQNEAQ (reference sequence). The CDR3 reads CASSLGVPISGNTIYF. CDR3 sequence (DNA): TGTGCCAGCAGCTTGGGGGTCCCGATCTCTGGAAACACCATATATTTT.

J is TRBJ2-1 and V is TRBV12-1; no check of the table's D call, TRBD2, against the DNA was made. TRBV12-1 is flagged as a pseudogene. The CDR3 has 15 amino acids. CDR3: CASSFAGRAHNEQFF. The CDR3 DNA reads TGTGCCAGCAGCTTTGCCGGGAGGGCCCACAATGAGCAGTTCTTC.